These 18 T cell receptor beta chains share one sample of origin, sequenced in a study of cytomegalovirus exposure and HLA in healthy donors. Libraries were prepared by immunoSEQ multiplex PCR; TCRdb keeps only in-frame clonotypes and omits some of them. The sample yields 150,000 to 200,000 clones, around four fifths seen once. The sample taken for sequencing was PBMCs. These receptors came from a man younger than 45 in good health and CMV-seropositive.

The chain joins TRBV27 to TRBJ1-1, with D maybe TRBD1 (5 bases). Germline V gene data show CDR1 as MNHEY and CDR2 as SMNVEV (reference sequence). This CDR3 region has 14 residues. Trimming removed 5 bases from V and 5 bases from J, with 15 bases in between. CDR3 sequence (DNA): TGTGCCAGCAGTACGTTGGGCGGGGGAACTGAAGCTTTCTTT. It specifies CASSTLGGGTEAFF.

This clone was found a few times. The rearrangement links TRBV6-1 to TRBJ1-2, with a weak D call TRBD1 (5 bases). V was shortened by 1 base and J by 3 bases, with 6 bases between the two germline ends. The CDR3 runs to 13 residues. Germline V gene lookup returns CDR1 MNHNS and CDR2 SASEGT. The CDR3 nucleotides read TGTGCCAGCAGTGAAGGACAGTACTATGGCTACACCTTC. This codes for CASSEGQYYGYTF.

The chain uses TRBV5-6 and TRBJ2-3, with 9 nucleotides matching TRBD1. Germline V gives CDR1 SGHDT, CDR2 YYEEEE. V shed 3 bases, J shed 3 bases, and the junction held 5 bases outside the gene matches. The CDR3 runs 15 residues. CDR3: CASSSPGTGTDTQYF. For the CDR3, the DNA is TGTGCCAGCAGCTCCCCCGGGACAGGGACAGATACGCAGTATTTT.

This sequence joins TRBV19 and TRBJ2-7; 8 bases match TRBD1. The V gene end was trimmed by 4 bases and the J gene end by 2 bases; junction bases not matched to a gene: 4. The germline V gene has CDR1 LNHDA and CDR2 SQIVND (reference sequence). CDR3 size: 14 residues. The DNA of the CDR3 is TGTGCCAGTAGTACCTCGACAGGGGCCTACGAGCAGTACTTC. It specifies CASSTSTGAYEQYF.

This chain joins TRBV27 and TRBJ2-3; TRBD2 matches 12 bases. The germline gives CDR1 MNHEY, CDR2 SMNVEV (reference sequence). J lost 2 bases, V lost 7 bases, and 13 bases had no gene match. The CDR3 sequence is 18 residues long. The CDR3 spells CASTPGLAGPFFTDTQYF. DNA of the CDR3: TGTGCCAGCACCCCCGGACTAGCGGGGCCATTCTTCACAGATACGCAGTATTTT.

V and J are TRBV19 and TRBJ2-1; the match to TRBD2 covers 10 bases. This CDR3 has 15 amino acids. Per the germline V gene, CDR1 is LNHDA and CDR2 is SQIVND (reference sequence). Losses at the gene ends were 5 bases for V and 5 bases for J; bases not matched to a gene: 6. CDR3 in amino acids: CASSAASGGHNEQFF. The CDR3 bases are TGTGCCAGTAGTGCAGCTAGCGGGGGTCACAATGAGCAGTTCTTC.

The CDR3 loop reads CASSPIGQGNEQYF. CDR3 nucleotide sequence: TGTGCCAGCTCACCAATCGGACAGGGCAACGAGCAGTACTTC. This rearrangement joins TRBV18 to TRBJ2-7, with TRBD1 identical over 8 bases. The CDR3 contains 14 residues. Germline V lookup: CDR1 KGHSH, CDR2 LQKENI. V gave up 2 bases and J gave up 5 bases; unmatched junction bases: 5.

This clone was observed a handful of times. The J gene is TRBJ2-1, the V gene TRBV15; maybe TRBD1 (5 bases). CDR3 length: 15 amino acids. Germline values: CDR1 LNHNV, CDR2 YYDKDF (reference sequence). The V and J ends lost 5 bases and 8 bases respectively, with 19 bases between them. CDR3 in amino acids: CATSPRAKGKDEQFF. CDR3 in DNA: TGTGCCACCAGCCCCAGAGCCAAGGGGAAGGATGAGCAGTTCTTC.

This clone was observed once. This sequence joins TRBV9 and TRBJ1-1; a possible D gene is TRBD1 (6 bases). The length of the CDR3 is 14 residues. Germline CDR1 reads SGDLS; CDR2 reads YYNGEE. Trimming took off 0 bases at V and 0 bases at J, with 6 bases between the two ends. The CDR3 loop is CASSVGQVNTEAFF. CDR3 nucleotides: TGTGCCAGCAGCGTAGGACAGGTGAACACTGAAGCTTTCTTT.

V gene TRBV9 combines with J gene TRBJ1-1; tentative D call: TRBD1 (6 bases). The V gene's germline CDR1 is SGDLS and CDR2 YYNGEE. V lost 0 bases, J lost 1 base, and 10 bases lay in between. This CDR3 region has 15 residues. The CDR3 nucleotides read TGTGCCAGCAGCGTAGCAGGGGTCGGGAACACTGAAGCTTTCTTT. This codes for CASSVAGVGNTEAFF.

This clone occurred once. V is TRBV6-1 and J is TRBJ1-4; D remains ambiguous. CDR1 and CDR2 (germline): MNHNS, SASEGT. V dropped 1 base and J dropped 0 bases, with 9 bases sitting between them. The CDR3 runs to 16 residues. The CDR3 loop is CASSEGAVSTNEKLFF. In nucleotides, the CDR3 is TGTGCCAGCAGTGAAGGAGCGGTCTCAACTAATGAAAAACTGTTTTTT.

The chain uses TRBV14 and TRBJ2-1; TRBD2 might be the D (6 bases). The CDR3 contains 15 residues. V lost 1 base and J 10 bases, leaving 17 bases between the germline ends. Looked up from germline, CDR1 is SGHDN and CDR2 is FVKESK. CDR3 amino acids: CASSQVRDPQWEQFF. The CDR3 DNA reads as TGTGCCAGCAGCCAAGTGCGGGATCCACAATGGGAGCAGTTCTTC. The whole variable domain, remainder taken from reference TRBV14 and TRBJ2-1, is EAGVTQFPSHSVIEKGQTVTLRCDPISGHDNLYWYRRVMGKEIKFLLHFVKESKQDESGMPNNRFLAERTGGTYSTLKVQPAELEDSGVYFCASSQVRDPQWEQFFGPGTRLTVL.

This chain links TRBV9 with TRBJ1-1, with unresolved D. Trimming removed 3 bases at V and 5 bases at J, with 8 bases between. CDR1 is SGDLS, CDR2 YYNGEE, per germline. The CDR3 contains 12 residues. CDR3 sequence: CASSAGMTEAFF. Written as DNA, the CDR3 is TGTGCCAGCAGCGCCGGTATGACTGAAGCTTTCTTT.

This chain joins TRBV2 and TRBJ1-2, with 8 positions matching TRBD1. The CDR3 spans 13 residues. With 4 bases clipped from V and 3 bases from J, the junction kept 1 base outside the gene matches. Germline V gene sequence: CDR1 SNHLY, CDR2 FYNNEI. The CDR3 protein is CASSVTGDYGYTF. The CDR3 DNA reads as TGTGCCAGCAGTGTGACAGGGGACTATGGCTACACCTTC.

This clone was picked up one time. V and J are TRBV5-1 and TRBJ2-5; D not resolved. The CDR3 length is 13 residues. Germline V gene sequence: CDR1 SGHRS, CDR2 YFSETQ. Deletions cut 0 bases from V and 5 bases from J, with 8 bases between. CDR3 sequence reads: CASSLGGGETQYF. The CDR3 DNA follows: TGCGCCAGCAGCTTGGGCGGTGGGGAGACCCAGTACTTC.

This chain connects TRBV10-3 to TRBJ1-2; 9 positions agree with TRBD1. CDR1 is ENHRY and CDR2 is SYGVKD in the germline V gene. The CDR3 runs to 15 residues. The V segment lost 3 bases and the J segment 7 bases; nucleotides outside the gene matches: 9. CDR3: CAISETGTGSGGYTF. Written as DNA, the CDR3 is TGTGCCATCAGTGAAACCGGGACAGGGAGTGGTGGCTACACCTTC.

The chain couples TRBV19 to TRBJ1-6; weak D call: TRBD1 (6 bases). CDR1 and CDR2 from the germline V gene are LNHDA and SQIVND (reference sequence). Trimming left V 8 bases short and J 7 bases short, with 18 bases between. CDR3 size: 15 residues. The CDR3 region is CASQMGARGNSPLHF. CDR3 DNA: TGTGCCAGTCAGATGGGGGCCAGGGGAAATTCACCCCTCCACTTT.

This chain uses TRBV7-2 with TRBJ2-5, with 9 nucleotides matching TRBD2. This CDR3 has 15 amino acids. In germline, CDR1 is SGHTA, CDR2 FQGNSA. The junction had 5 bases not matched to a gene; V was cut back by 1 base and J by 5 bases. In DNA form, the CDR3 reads TGTGCCAGCAGCTTAGGTGGCAGCGGGGGGGAGACCCAGTACTTC. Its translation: CASSLGGSGGETQYF.